The 9 T cell receptor beta chains below come from one sample, sequenced in a study of blood T cell repertoires in COVID-19. Only in-frame clones appear in the TCRdb table, and some are missing; sequencing was by immunoSEQ multiplex PCR. The table includes about 230,000 clones, over 70% detected once. What was sequenced was peripheral blood. The receptor source for this set is a woman of 80 years or more with acute or convalescent COVID-19.

The J gene is TRBJ1-1, the V gene TRBV3-1 (or the pseudogene TRBV3-2); no clear D gene. CDR1 is LGHDT and CDR2 is YNNKEL in the germline V gene (reference sequence). The V and J ends lost 3 bases and 0 bases respectively, with 2 bases between them. The CDR3 spans 12 residues. Written as DNA, the CDR3 is TGTGCCAGCAGCCACTTGAACACTGAAGCTTTCTTT. It codes for CASSHLNTEAFF.

The chain couples TRBV5-1 to TRBJ1-5; 11 nucleotides align to TRBD1. This CDR3 is built from 15 residues. The ends lost 3 bases at V and 5 bases at J; junction bases unmatched: 4. CDR1 is SGHRS and CDR2 is YFSETQ in the germline V gene. The CDR3 region is CASSSGTGGYQPQHF. The CDR3 region has the DNA TGCGCCAGCAGCTCCGGGACAGGGGGATATCAGCCCCAGCATTTT.

The rearrangement joins TRBV12-3 or TRBV12-4 to TRBJ1-1; 8 positions match TRBD1. V shed 9 bases and J 1 base; nucleotides not matched to a gene: 4. The length of the CDR3 is 13 residues. The CDR3 reads CASSGGRNTEAFF. The CDR3 bases are TGTGCCAGTTCAGGGGGCCGGAACACTGAAGCTTTCTTT.

This chain joins TRBV9 and TRBJ1-3, with D perhaps TRBD1 (6 bases). The germline gives CDR1 SGDLS, CDR2 YYNGEE. The V end was cut by 0 bases, the J end by 0 bases, with 13 bases between. This CDR3 region has 17 residues. The CDR3 nucleotides are TGTGCCAGCAGCGTAGTACCAGGGGATACCTCTGGAAACACCATATATTTT. Protein product: CASSVVPGDTSGNTIYF.

J is TRBJ2-3 and V is TRBV12-3 or TRBV12-4; D remains ambiguous. The CDR3 has 13 amino acids. Trimming removed 3 bases at V and 5 bases at J, with 9 bases between. CDR3 in DNA: TGTGCCAGCAGTTTCACGGAGAGAGATACGCAGTATTTT. Its protein product is CASSFTERDTQYF.

This clone showed up just once. J is TRBJ2-1 and V is TRBV5-1, with 8 bases that match TRBD2. V shed 7 bases, J shed 5 bases, and the junction held 8 bases outside the gene matches. CDR1 is SGHRS and CDR2 is YFSETQ in the germline V gene. This CDR3 region has 14 residues. The CDR3 DNA follows: TGCGCCAGCGCTGCCCAGCGGGAGAACAATGAGCAGTTCTTC. Protein product: CASAAQRENNEQFF.

The gene calls are TRBV7-9 and TRBJ2-3; D is perhaps TRBD1 (6 bases). CDR1 SEHNR and CDR2 FQNEAQ come from the germline V gene (reference sequence). V gave up 5 bases and J gave up 3 bases, with 15 bases separating them. CDR3 length: 15 amino acids. CDR3: CASSGRARGTDTQYF. The CDR3 DNA reads as TGTGCCAGCAGCGGTAGGGCCAGGGGAACAGATACGCAGTATTTT.

This clone has just one count. CDR3 DNA sequence: TGTGCCACTCGACTAGCGGGGGGAGGAGGAGAGACCCAGTACTTC. It codes for CATRLAGGGGETQYF. The chain joins TRBV6-5 to TRBJ2-5; 13 nucleotides match TRBD2. CDR1 MNHEY and CDR2 SVGAGI come from the germline V gene. V gave up 10 bases and J gave up 4 bases; unmatched junction bases: 9. The CDR3 covers 15 residues.

This chain joins TRBV7-9 and TRBJ2-4; D is unresolved. This CDR3 comprises 13 residues. The V end was cut by 11 bases, the J end by 5 bases, with 16 bases between. Germline CDR1 is SEHNR and CDR2 is FQNEAQ (reference sequence). The CDR3 is CALNGFMENIQYF. In nucleotides, the CDR3 is TGTGCCCTAAACGGTTTTATGGAAAACATTCAGTACTTC.